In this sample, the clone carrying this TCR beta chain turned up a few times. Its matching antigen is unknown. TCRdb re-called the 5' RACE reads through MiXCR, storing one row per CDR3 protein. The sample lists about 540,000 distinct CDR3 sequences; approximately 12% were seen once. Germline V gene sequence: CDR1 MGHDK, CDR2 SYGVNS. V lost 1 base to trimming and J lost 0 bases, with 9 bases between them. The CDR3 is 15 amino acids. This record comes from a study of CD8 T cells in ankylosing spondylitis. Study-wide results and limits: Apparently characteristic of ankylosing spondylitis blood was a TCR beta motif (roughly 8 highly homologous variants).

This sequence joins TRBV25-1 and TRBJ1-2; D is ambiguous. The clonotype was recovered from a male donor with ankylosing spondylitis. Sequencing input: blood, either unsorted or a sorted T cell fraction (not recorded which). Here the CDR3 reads CASSESGPSNYGYTF. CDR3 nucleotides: TGTGCCAGCAGTGAATCCGGGCCCTCTAACTATGGCTACACCTTC.